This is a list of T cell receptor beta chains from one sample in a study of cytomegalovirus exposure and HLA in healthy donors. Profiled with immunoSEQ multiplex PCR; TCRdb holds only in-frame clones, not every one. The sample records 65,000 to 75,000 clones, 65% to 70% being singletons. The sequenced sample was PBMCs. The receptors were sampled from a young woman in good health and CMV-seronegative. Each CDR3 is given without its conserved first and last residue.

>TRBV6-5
ASSATQGSNEKLF
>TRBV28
ASSFGDRAEKLF
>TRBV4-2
ASSLVGHEEDTQY
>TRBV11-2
ASGPGQGTEAF
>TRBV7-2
ASSSGQGAGYGYT
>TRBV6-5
ASRVAGVTDTQY
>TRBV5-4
ASSLTAYNEQF
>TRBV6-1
ASSAVSGGAGTQY
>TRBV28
ASSLFGTLNTEAF
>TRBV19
ASSIAGGVTYEQY
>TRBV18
ASSQLPQGGVETEAF
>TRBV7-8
ASSLVTGPTYEQY
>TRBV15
ATSRGEGGSPLH
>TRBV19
ASSIGPGVGETQY
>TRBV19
ASRTSGDNEQF
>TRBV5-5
ASRSGGASNYGYT
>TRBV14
ASSQHLPGGTDTQY
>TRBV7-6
ASSSTVHYGYT
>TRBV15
ATSRFQRGAYEQF
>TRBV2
ASTRAEETQY
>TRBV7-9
ASSRTGTNTEAF
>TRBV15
ATSNRGSPRGKLF
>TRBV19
ASSILAGGEYGYT
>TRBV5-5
ASSSPDRVIGNEQF
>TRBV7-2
ASSLRGGALETQY
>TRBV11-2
ASSRLFGVSSYEQY
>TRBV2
ASSESQSNYGYT
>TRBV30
AWSRGANHGYT
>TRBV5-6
ASSQDRGMESSYNSPLH
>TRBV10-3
AIMGGQGSTDTQY
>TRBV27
ASSNSGGAGGELF
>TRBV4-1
ASSPGRTGGYEQY
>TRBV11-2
ASSLEALRVTDTQY
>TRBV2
ASRGVGQGNEKLF
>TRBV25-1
ASSEPGDMNTEAF
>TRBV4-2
ASSQGQGMNTEAF
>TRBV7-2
ASSRPGLAKNIQY
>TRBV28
ASRRQGGDEKLF
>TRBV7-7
ASSLARNEKLF
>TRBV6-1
ASSTREGGETQY
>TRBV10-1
ASRPGVTWGETQY
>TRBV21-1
ASSKADRNNSYEQY
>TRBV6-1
ASSERGTGEITNEKLF
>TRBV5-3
ASSLLAGGRDTQY
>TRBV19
ASRQRTVDEQY
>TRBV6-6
ASRTPGEDTQY
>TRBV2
ASSVLGQYTDTQY
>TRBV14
ASSPLTGVPYNEQF